A selection of T cell receptor beta chains follows, all from one sample in a study of cytomegalovirus exposure and HLA in healthy donors. The repertoire was sequenced with immunoSEQ multiplex PCR; TCRdb's copy has only in-frame clones and lacks some. The sample holds over 150,000 clones, 75% to 85% seen once. Specimen: PBMCs. Every receptor here comes from a woman between 40 and 50 years old in good health and CMV-seropositive. Both conserved end residues are part of each CDR3. A D gene is named only where the DNA matches it firmly. Part of the rows lack a size; the others show once, few, many or a class for expanded clones.

abundance	d_gene	v_gene	j_gene	CDR3aa	CDR3nt
NA	TRBD1	TRBV19	TRBJ1-5	CASSTGTGRGNQPQHF	TGTGCCAGTAGTACAGGGACAGGTCGCGGCAATCAGCCCCAGCATTTT
few	TRBD2	TRBV5-5	TRBJ2-1	CASSLGTSGGGEQFF	TGTGCCAGCAGCTTAGGGACTAGCGGAGGGGGTGAGCAGTTCTTC
NA	TRBD2	TRBV6-1	TRBJ2-6	CASSEAGGIGANVLTF	TGTGCCAGCAGTGAAGCGGGGGGGATTGGGGCCAACGTCCTGACTTTC
NA	NA	TRBV18	TRBJ1-4	CASSPQGREKLFF	TGTGCCAGCTCACCACAGGGGCGCGAAAAACTGTTTTTT
NA	TRBD1	TRBV10-3	TRBJ1-5	CAISEQGQGNQPQHF	TGTGCCATCAGTGAGCAGGGACAGGGGAATCAGCCCCAGCATTTT
few	TRBD1	TRBV6-4	TRBJ2-2	CASSLDRVNGELFF	TGTGCCAGCAGCCTCGACAGGGTTAACGGGGAGCTGTTTTTT
few	TRBD2	TRBV27	TRBJ2-1	CASTLRGLAGGSNSNEQFF	TGTGCCAGCACTTTAAGGGGACTAGCGGGAGGCAGTAACTCCAATGAGCAGTTCTTC
NA	NA	TRBV28	TRBJ2-7	CASSLGHPQDEQYF	TGTGCCAGCAGTTTGGGACATCCCCAGGACGAGCAGTACTTC
NA	NA	TRBV5-6	TRBJ2-1	CASSFRLDSPREQFF	TGTGCCAGCAGCTTTCGGCTGGACAGCCCACGGGAGCAGTTCTTC
once	NA	TRBV5-1	TRBJ1-1	CASSSDGALTEAFF	TGCGCCAGCAGCTCCGACGGAGCCTTAACTGAAGCTTTCTTT
NA	TRBD2	TRBV14	TRBJ2-1	CASSLLHRGKRLADAYNEQFF	TGTGCCAGCAGCCTCTTACACAGGGGTAAAAGACTAGCGGACGCCTACAATGAGCAGTTCTTC
NA	TRBD2	TRBV19	TRBJ2-3	CASSILFGGRALDTQYF	TGTGCCAGTAGTATATTATTTGGCGGGAGGGCTTTAGATACGCAGTATTTT
NA	NA	TRBV7-9	TRBJ2-7	CASSVDSYYEQYF	TGTGCCAGCAGCGTCGACAGTTACTACGAGCAGTACTTC
few	TRBD2	TRBV5-1	TRBJ2-5	CASSRGLAGGETQYF	TGCGCCAGCAGCCGTGGACTAGCGGGAGGGGAGACCCAGTACTTC
NA	TRBD1	TRBV5-6	TRBJ2-7	CASSMRTGPFSYEQYF	TGTGCCAGCAGCATGCGGACAGGACCCTTCTCCTACGAGCAGTACTTC
NA	TRBD1	TRBV28	TRBJ1-5	CASSKRGQGRQPQHF	TGTGCCAGCAGCAAAAGGGGACAGGGGAGGCAGCCCCAGCATTTT
NA	TRBD1	TRBV4-1	TRBJ1-5	CASSQPTGDRGNQPQHF	TGCGCCAGCAGCCAACCCACGGGGGACAGGGGTAACCAGCCCCAGCATTTT
NA	TRBD1	TRBV11-2	TRBJ2-1	CASSSRSRDRNNEQFF	TGTGCCAGCAGCTCTAGAAGCCGGGACAGAAACAATGAGCAGTTCTTC
NA	NA	TRBV27	TRBJ2-5	CASRLKLGSETQYF	TGTGCCAGCAGATTAAAACTAGGTTCAGAGACCCAGTACTTC
NA	TRBD1	TRBV27	TRBJ1-4	CASSWGTGTINEKLFF	TGTGCCAGCAGCTGGGGGACAGGGACAATTAATGAAAAACTGTTTTTT
NA	TRBD2	TRBV6-1	TRBJ2-7	CASRDSGNAYEQYF	TGTGCCAGCAGAGATAGCGGGAACGCCTACGAGCAGTACTTC
NA	NA	TRBV9	TRBJ2-1	CASSPSGAYNEQFF	TGTGCCAGCAGCCCCTCCGGAGCGTACAATGAGCAGTTCTTC
NA	TRBD1	TRBV5-5	TRBJ2-3	CASSLQSTGGSIADTQYF	TGTGCCAGCAGCCTCCAATCGACAGGGGGCTCTATTGCAGATACGCAGTATTTT
NA	TRBD1	TRBV9	TRBJ2-1	CASSTGTDYNEQFF	TGTGCCAGCAGCACCGGGACAGATTACAATGAGCAGTTCTTC
NA	NA	TRBV25-1	TRBJ2-3	CASSEPRGQADTQYF	TGTGCCAGCAGTGAGCCCAGGGGTCAAGCAGATACGCAGTATTTT
NA	TRBD2	TRBV11-3	TRBJ2-7	CASSQRTSGRYEQYF	TGTGCCAGCAGTCAAAGGACTAGCGGGAGGTACGAGCAGTACTTC
NA	NA	TRBV28	TRBJ1-6	CASSTTPALHF	TGTGCCAGCAGTACCACACCAGCCCTCCACTTT
NA	TRBD2	TRBV5-1	TRBJ2-2	CASSLNPPGLAGGNGELFF	TGCGCCAGCAGCTTGAACCCACCGGGACTAGCGGGAGGTAACGGGGAGCTGTTTTTT
NA	NA	TRBV30	TRBJ2-7	CAWSLPFPSVHEQYF	TGTGCCTGGAGTCTCCCCTTCCCTTCTGTCCACGAGCAGTACTTC
few	NA	TRBV4-1	TRBJ1-1	CASSQARTVLNTEAFF	TGCGCCAGCAGCCAGGCGCGGACAGTTTTGAACACTGAAGCTTTCTTT
NA	NA	TRBV6-5	TRBJ1-5	CASSYSRTGNQPQHF	TGTGCCAGCAGTTACTCGAGGACAGGCAATCAGCCCCAGCATTTT
NA	TRBD2	TRBV2	TRBJ2-5	CASSEPWGSGRARETQYF	TGTGCCAGCAGTGAACCGTGGGGTAGCGGGAGGGCCCGGGAGACCCAGTACTTC
NA	TRBD1	TRBV19	TRBJ1-1	CASSRRQGGKPEAFF	TGTGCCAGTAGTAGAAGACAGGGGGGGAAACCTGAAGCTTTCTTT
NA	NA	TRBV30	TRBJ1-6	CAWSRGSYNSPLHF	TGTGCCTGGAGTAGGGGCTCCTATAATTCACCCCTCCACTTT
NA	TRBD2	TRBV7-8	TRBJ2-3	CASSSEGTSFVSDTQYF	TGTGCCAGCAGCTCCGAAGGGACTAGCTTTGTATCAGATACGCAGTATTTT